This TCR beta chain was identified during a study of blood T cell repertoires in COVID-19. Repertoires were generated with immunoSEQ multiplex PCR, while TCRdb's copy carries only in-frame clones and drops some. The sample consists of fewer than 500,000 clones, around nine tenths of them appearing once. The V segment lost 5 bases and the J segment 4 bases; nucleotides outside the gene matches: 7. Per germline, CDR1 SGHTA and CDR2 FQGNSA. CDR3 length: 16 amino acids. The source is a woman aged 25 to 39 with acute COVID-19. The sequencing input was PBMCs or T cells enriched from blood (not recorded which). V is TRBV7-2 and J is TRBJ2-2, with TRBD2 matching 10 bases. The CDR3 region is CASSHQSGGGTGELFF. CDR3 nucleotide sequence: TGTGCCAGCAGCCACCAGAGCGGGGGGGGCACCGGGGAGCTGTTTTTT.